The 16 T cell receptor beta chains below were found in one sample sequenced in a study of blood T cell repertoires in COVID-19. Method: immunoSEQ multiplex PCR; TCRdb's copy keeps in-frame clones and lacks some. Altogether almost 250,000 clones are present, about nine tenths being singletons, with the ten largest covering about 1.6%. Sequencing input: peripheral blood. The receptors stem from a woman aged 55-70 years who had recovered from COVID-19.

The V and J genes are TRBV4-3 and TRBJ2-7; 10 nucleotides line up with TRBD2. CDR1 is LGHNA and CDR2 is YSLEER in the germline V gene. V dropped 0 bases and J dropped 0; count of bases not matched to a gene: 8. This CDR3 is 18 amino acids long. DNA of the CDR3: TGCGCCAGCAGCCAAGATAGGGTAGCGGGGGGTACCTCCTACGAGCAGTACTTC. Its translation: CASSQDRVAGGTSYEQYF.

The chain combines TRBV19 with TRBJ1-2; D uncertain. Trimming shortened V by 3 bases and J by 4 bases, and 12 bases separated the two germline ends. The CDR3 has 14 amino acids. Looked up from germline, CDR1 is LNHDA and CDR2 is SQIVND (reference sequence). The CDR3 here is CASSIPGEAYGYTF. The CDR3 DNA sequence: TGTGCCAGTAGTATCCCCGGGGAGGCCTATGGCTACACCTTC.

The chain couples TRBV24-1 to TRBJ2-5, with TRBD2 identical over 10 bases. CDR3 length: 17 residues. The junction had 10 bases not matched to a gene; V was cut back by 3 bases and J by 4 bases. Per germline, CDR1 KGHDR and CDR2 SFDVKD. In DNA, the CDR3 is TGTGCCACCAGTGATCCGGGACTAGCGCGGGGGGGAGAGACCCAGTACTTC. Its protein product is CATSDPGLARGGETQYF.

This clone was found once. The gene calls are TRBV2 and TRBJ1-2, with 11 bases matching TRBD1. Germline-derived CDR1 and CDR2 are SNHLY and FYNNEI. The J segment lost 3 bases and the V segment lost 5 bases, leaving 5 bases of the junction unmatched. CDR3 size: 15 residues. CDR3 residues: CASSWTGGADYGYTF. The DNA for the CDR3 is TGTGCCAGCAGTTGGACAGGGGGCGCAGACTATGGCTACACCTTC.

J is TRBJ2-1 and V is TRBV7-9, with 11 bases that match TRBD2. Germline values: CDR1 SEHNR, CDR2 FQNEAQ (reference sequence). This CDR3 has 16 amino acids. Trimming took 6 bases from V and 6 from J; bases not matched to a gene: 10. CDR3 loop: CASRSGLAGGGNEQFF. In nucleotides, the CDR3 is TGTGCCAGCAGGTCAGGTCTAGCGGGGGGTGGCAATGAGCAGTTCTTC.

The J gene is TRBJ1-2, the V gene TRBV10-3, with D unclear. The V gene lost 4 bases and the J gene lost 1 base, with 4 bases spanning the gap. Germline loops: CDR1 ENHRY, CDR2 SYGVKD. CDR3 size: 12 residues. In DNA, the CDR3 is TGTGCCATCAGTGCTCGTAACTATGGCTACACCTTC. It translates to CAISARNYGYTF.

The chain links TRBV5-4 to TRBJ1-5, with D perhaps matching TRBD1 (5 bases). The CDR3 runs 16 residues. Deletions cut 0 bases from V and 3 bases from J, with 13 bases between. CDR1 and CDR2 (germline): SGHNT, YYREEE (reference sequence). The CDR3 DNA sequence: TGTGCCAGCAGCTTGGGGGGCTCAAACCCCAATCAGCCCCAGCATTTT. Translation gives CASSLGGSNPNQPQHF.

The rearrangement joins TRBV5-6 to TRBJ1-1; TRBD1 is a possible D gene (5 bases). The CDR3 runs 15 residues. Germline CDR1 SGHDT, CDR2 YYEEEE. V lost 2 bases and J lost 0, with 11 bases in between. CDR3 residues: CASSFGGRVNTEAFF. Here the CDR3 DNA reads TGTGCCAGCAGCTTCGGGGGGAGGGTGAACACTGAAGCTTTCTTT.

This chain joins TRBV3-1 (or the pseudogene TRBV3-2) and TRBJ1-5; D is unresolved. V lost 0 bases and J lost 7, with 7 bases in between. The CDR3 is made up of 13 amino acids. CDR1 is LGHDT, CDR2 YNNKEL, per germline (reference sequence). The CDR3 loop is CASSQDLAQPQHF. DNA of the CDR3: TGTGCCAGCAGCCAAGATTTGGCCCAGCCCCAGCATTTT.

This chain joins TRBV28 and TRBJ2-7, with TRBD2 matching 9 bases. Trimming removed 9 bases from V and 4 bases from J; junction bases left unmatched: 13. CDR3 length: 15 amino acids. Germline V gene data show CDR1 as MDHEN and CDR2 as SYDVKM. DNA for the CDR3: TGTGCCAGTAGGAGAATTGGCGGGGGGGAATACGAGCAGTACTTC. Protein product: CASRRIGGGEYEQYF.

CDR3: CASSTRDSPEKLFF. The CDR3 DNA reads as TGTGCCAGCAGCACCCGGGACAGCCCTGAAAAACTGTTTTTT. V is TRBV9 and J is TRBJ1-4, with 7 bases identical to TRBD1. The CDR3 has 14 residues. The V and J ends lost 4 bases and 7 bases, in that order; junction bases with no gene match: 7. CDR1 and CDR2 from the germline V gene are SGDLS and YYNGEE.

The gene calls are TRBV7-2 and TRBJ2-7; D call uncertain. CDR1 and CDR2 (germline): SGHTA, FQGNSA. This CDR3 is built from 16 residues. V was shortened by 5 bases and J by 6 bases, with 23 bases between the two germline ends. The CDR3 DNA reads as TGTGCCAGCAGCGACATAACCCTAACTGGTATAGGCGAGCAGTACTTC. Translation: CASSDITLTGIGEQYF.

This clone was recorded only once. The V gene is TRBV28, the J gene TRBJ2-5, with a tentative D call TRBD1 (5 bases). The CDR3 covers 13 residues. CDR1 is MDHEN and CDR2 is SYDVKM in the germline V gene. V was pared by 6 bases and J by 2 bases, with 10 bases between. CDR3 DNA sequence: TGTGCCAGCAGCTCAGGGAAGCAAGAGACCCAGTACTTC. Protein sequence: CASSSGKQETQYF.

This chain uses TRBV6-2 or TRBV6-3 with TRBJ1-5; the D is unclear. Trimming left V 2 bases short and J 6 bases short, with 8 bases between. The germline CDR1 and CDR2 sequences are MNHEY and SVGEGT. The CDR3 has 13 residues. The CDR3 loop reads CASSYAEGQPQHF. The CDR3 nucleotides are TGTGCCAGCAGTTACGCGGAGGGTCAGCCCCAGCATTTT.

This clone was counted once. The chain is built from TRBV29-1 and TRBJ2-7; D perhaps matches TRBD2 (5 bases). Germline V gene lookup returns CDR1 SQVTM and CDR2 ANQGSEA. This CDR3 comprises 11 residues. The V end lost 7 bases, the J end lost 2 bases, and 9 bases lay between the germline ends. CDR3 bases: TGCAGCGCGTCCGGGGCCTACGAGCAGTACTTC. Protein sequence: CSASGAYEQYF.

This chain connects TRBV29-1 to TRBJ2-1; 8 bases match TRBD2. Germline V gene sequence: CDR1 SQVTM, CDR2 ANQGSEA. There are 13 residues in the CDR3. J lost 3 bases, V lost 8 bases, and 6 bases had no gene match. The CDR3 here is CSLLADYYNEQFF. The CDR3 nucleotides are TGCAGCTTACTAGCGGACTACTACAATGAGCAGTTCTTC.